A selection of T cell receptor beta chains follows, all from one sample in a study of blood T cell repertoires in COVID-19. The data were produced by immunoSEQ multiplex PCR, yet TCRdb's version contains in-frame clones alone and is incomplete. The table has some 220,000 clones, roughly four fifths seen once. Material: peripheral blood. The source is a man aged 50-60 years with acute or convalescent COVID-19. Each CDR3 is given with its conserved first and last residue. A D gene is named only where the DNA matches it firmly. Not all rows give a size; the values are once, few, many and, for expanded clones, a class.

clone size	D gene	J gene	V gene	CDR3 protein	CDR3 DNA
-	-	TRBJ1-2	TRBV6-5	CASSYSTQGSGYTF	TGTGCCAGCAGTTACTCGACACAGGGCAGTGGCTACACCTTC
-	-	TRBJ2-2	TRBV9	CASSVEQNPPRLIGGAGELFF	TGTGCCAGCAGCGTAGAACAAAATCCACCCAGGCTAATAGGGGGGGCCGGGGAGCTGTTTTTT
-	-	TRBJ1-1	TRBV3-1/TRBV3-2	CASSQAGSNTEAFF	TGTGCCAGCAGCCAAGCCGGTAGCAACACTGAAGCTTTCTTT
-	-	TRBJ1-1	TRBV2	CASSPTPVKAFF	TGTGCCAGCAGCCCGACACCCGTTAAAGCTTTCTTT
few	-	TRBJ2-2	TRBV7-3	CASSLMGAMAGELFF	TGTGCCAGCAGCTTAATGGGGGCAATGGCCGGGGAGCTGTTTTTT
-	-	TRBJ2-2	TRBV6-4	CASSTGGDTGELFF	TGTGCCAGCAGTACAGGGGGGGACACCGGGGAGCTGTTTTTT
-	-	TRBJ1-1	TRBV6-5	CASRYTTPMNTEAFF	TGTGCCAGCAGGTACACGACACCCATGAACACTGAAGCTTTCTTT
-	-	TRBJ1-5	TRBV7-9	CASSPSGREQPQHF	TGTGCCAGCAGCCCAAGCGGACGCGAACAGCCCCAGCATTTT
-	TRBD2	TRBJ2-1	TRBV27	CASSLRLAGDNEQFF	TGTGCCAGCAGTTTACGGCTAGCGGGAGATAATGAGCAGTTCTTC
-	-	TRBJ1-1	TRBV7-8	CASSSSWGGGTEAFF	TGTGCCAGCAGCTCTTCCTGGGGAGGGGGGACTGAAGCTTTCTTT
-	-	TRBJ1-6	TRBV10-2	CASSEGGQNSPLHF	TGCGCCAGCAGTGAAGGTGGACAGAATTCACCCCTCCACTTT
few	-	TRBJ2-1	TRBV5-4	CASSFGLATLRNEQFF	TGTGCCAGCAGCTTCGGATTAGCTACTCTACGAAATGAGCAGTTCTTC
-	-	TRBJ2-7	TRBV30	CAWSPGYEQYF	TGTGCCTGGAGTCCGGGGTACGAGCAGTACTTC
-	TRBD1	TRBJ1-5	TRBV12-3/TRBV12-4	CASSLGQGQPQHF	TGTGCCAGCAGTCTCGGACAGGGGCAGCCCCAGCATTTT
-	-	TRBJ2-7	TRBV5-1	CASSPRDNHYEQYF	TGCGCCAGCAGCCCAAGGGACAACCACTACGAGCAGTACTTC
once	-	TRBJ2-7	TRBV19	CASSIGTSAYEQYF	TGTGCCAGTAGTATCGGGACATCCGCCTACGAGCAGTACTTC
-	-	TRBJ2-1	TRBV9	CASSGRTLNYNEQFF	TGTGCCAGCAGCGGACGGACTCTAAACTACAATGAGCAGTTCTTC
-	-	TRBJ2-3	TRBV4-1	CASSQGRQDTDTQYF	TGCGCCAGCAGCCAAGGGCGACAGGACACAGATACGCAGTATTTT
once	-	TRBJ2-2	TRBV6-5	CASFHGGSGTGELFF	TGTGCCAGCTTTCATGGGGGGTCGGGCACCGGGGAGCTGTTTTTT
-	TRBD1	TRBJ1-6	TRBV27	CASSTDRGRSPLHF	TGTGCCAGCAGTACGGACAGGGGTAGATCACCCCTCCACTTT
-	-	TRBJ2-1	TRBV5-1	CASSLAVNSYNEQFF	TGCGCCAGCAGCTTGGCAGTGAACTCCTACAATGAGCAGTTCTTC
-	-	TRBJ1-1	TRBV9	CASSGTTNTEAFF	TGTGCCAGCAGCGGAACAACGAACACTGAAGCTTTCTTT
-	-	TRBJ2-7	TRBV7-9	CASSSGVSYEQYF	TGTGCCAGCAGTTCCGGGGTCTCCTACGAGCAGTACTTC
-	-	TRBJ1-1	TRBV9	CASSSTSRGNTEAFF	TGTGCCAGCAGCTCCACATCGAGAGGGAACACTGAAGCTTTCTTT
-	-	TRBJ1-1	TRBV10-2	CASSESPGARTEAFF	TGCGCCAGCAGTGAGAGTCCAGGGGCGAGGACTGAAGCTTTCTTT
-	-	TRBJ1-2	TRBV6-5	CASTPGFNYGYTF	TGTGCCAGCACCCCAGGGTTCAACTATGGCTACACCTTC
few	TRBD1	TRBJ1-2	TRBV19	CASGTGAGYTF	TGTGCCAGTGGGACAGGAGCTGGCTACACCTTC
-	-	TRBJ2-5	TRBV20-1	CSAAWETRYF	TGCAGTGCTGCGTGGGAGACCCGGTACTTC
-	-	TRBJ2-1	TRBV5-8	CASSGRGTQQFF	TGTGCCAGCAGCGGAAGGGGGACCCAGCAGTTCTTC
-	-	TRBJ1-5	TRBV5-5	CASSLEPGVNQPQHF	TGTGCCAGCAGCTTGGAGCCGGGGGTAAATCAGCCCCAGCATTTT
-	-	TRBJ1-1	TRBV7-8	CASSLLSDTEAFF	TGTGCCAGCAGTTTGTTATCAGACACTGAAGCTTTCTTT
-	-	TRBJ2-3	TRBV15	CATSSRTADTQYF	TGTGCCACCAGCAGTCGGACTGCAGATACGCAGTATTTT
once	-	TRBJ1-1	TRBV7-9	CASSLSDEAFF	TGTGCCAGCAGCTTATCCGATGAGGCTTTCTTT
-	-	TRBJ1-1	TRBV27	CASSPPGSRFWAFF	TGTGCCAGCAGTCCCCCTGGGAGTAGATTTTGGGCTTTCTTT
-	TRBD1	TRBJ2-1	TRBV7-9	CASSSRQGSYNEQFF	TGTGCCAGCAGCTCCCGACAGGGGTCCTACAATGAGCAGTTCTTC
once	-	TRBJ2-1	TRBV5-1	CASSLSGTPARGEQFF	TGCGCCAGCAGCTTATCTGGGACTCCTGCCCGGGGGGAGCAGTTCTTC
-	-	TRBJ1-2	TRBV2	CASSERDTGSQGYTF	TGTGCCAGCAGTGAAAGGGATACAGGGTCTCAAGGCTACACCTTC
once	-	TRBJ2-7	TRBV28	CASSLGQWNEQYF	TGTGCCAGCAGTCTGGGACAATGGAACGAGCAGTACTTC
-	-	TRBJ1-2	TRBV28	CASSLGERGLYYGYTF	TGTGCCAGCAGTTTAGGAGAAAGGGGTTTATACTATGGCTACACCTTC